The 10 T cell receptor beta chains in this list originate from one sample, sequenced in a study of CD8 T cells in ankylosing spondylitis. One entry per CDR3 protein results from TCRdb running MiXCR on the 5' RACE reads. The data contain more than 100,000 distinct CDR3 sequences, about 10% of them seen just once; the ten biggest clones take up around 4.3%. The specimen was blood, either unsorted or a sorted T cell fraction (not recorded which). The origin of the receptors is a female donor with ankylosing spondylitis or in good health (not recorded which).

This clonotype has a handful of counts. The chain combines TRBV12-3 or TRBV12-4 with TRBJ2-2, with D perhaps given as TRBD1 or TRBD2 (5 bases each). This CDR3 spans 16 amino acids. V was trimmed by 5 bases and J by 4 bases, leaving 17 bases between them. CDR3 DNA: TGTGCCAGCAGTCGTCCGTGGGGGAGCCCCACCGGGGAGCTGTTTTTT. Translation gives CASSRPWGSPTGELFF.

This clonotype was seen at least ten times. The chain couples TRBV12-3 or TRBV12-4 to TRBJ1-2, with 7 bases identical to TRBD1. This CDR3 comprises 12 residues. Losses at the gene ends were 5 bases for V and 7 bases for J; bases not matched to a gene: 4. The CDR3: CASSRQGSGYTF. The CDR3 DNA sequence: TGTGCCAGCAGTCGACAGGGATCTGGCTACACCTTC.

In its sample, this clonotype was seen a few times. The V and J genes are TRBV9 and TRBJ2-7, with 8 bases that match TRBD1. The V and J ends lost 0 bases and 3 bases, in that order; junction bases with no gene match: 5. The CDR3 is 15 amino acids. Looked up from germline, CDR1 is SGDLS and CDR2 is YYNGEE. The CDR3 DNA sequence: TGTGCCAGCAGCGTAGCGACAGGGGTCTTCTACGAGCAGTACTTC. Protein product: CASSVATGVFYEQYF. The full variable domain, in which reference TRBV9 and TRBJ2-7 provide the parts outside the CDR3, is DSGVTQTPKHLITATGQRVTLRCSPRSGDLSVYWYQQSLDQGLQFLIQYYNGEERAKGNILERFSAQQFPDLHSELNLSSLELGDSALYFCASSVATGVFYEQYFGPGTRLTVT.

This clonotype was counted many times. The chain links TRBV7-8 to TRBJ1-5; no firm D call. There are 13 residues in the CDR3. The germline V and J ends were trimmed by 1 base and 4 bases, with 5 bases remaining between them. Looked up from germline, CDR1 is SGHVS and CDR2 is FQNEAQ. The CDR3 DNA reads as TGTGCCAGCAGCTTAGGCTTTAATCAGCCCCAGCATTTT. Protein product: CASSLGFNQPQHF.

Many counts were recorded for this clonotype. This chain connects TRBV5-1 to TRBJ2-4; 7 bases are a match to TRBD1. The germline CDR1 and CDR2 sequences are SGHRS and YFSETQ. The J segment lost 4 bases and the V segment lost 4 bases, leaving 5 bases of the junction unmatched. This CDR3 region has 14 residues. CDR3 residues: CASSPGTAKNIQYF. For the CDR3, the DNA is TGCGCCAGCAGCCCCGGGACAGCTAAAAACATTCAGTACTTC.

The V and J genes are TRBV18 and TRBJ1-1, with D maybe TRBD1 (5 bases). V was trimmed by 8 bases and J by 7 bases, leaving 11 bases between them. In germline, CDR1 is KGHSH, CDR2 LQKENI. The CDR3 has 11 amino acids. CDR3 sequence: CASQGEIEAFF. As DNA, the CDR3 is TGTGCCAGCCAAGGGGAAATTGAAGCTTTCTTT.

This clonotype was seen repeatedly, ten times or more. The chain combines TRBV28 with TRBJ2-1, with TRBD2 matching over 8 bases. V lost 7 bases to trimming and J lost 6 bases; unmatched junction nucleotides: 8. Germline values: CDR1 MDHEN, CDR2 SYDVKM. CDR3 size: 14 residues. The CDR3 loop is CASTTGLAGNEQFF. CDR3 coding DNA: TGTGCCAGCACCACTGGGCTAGCGGGCAATGAGCAGTTCTTC.

This clonotype has just a few counts. V usage is TRBV29-1 and J usage is TRBJ2-1, with 10 bases matching TRBD1. The V gene end was trimmed by 4 bases and the J gene end by 3 bases; junction bases not matched to a gene: 3. There are 14 residues in the CDR3. Germline V gene lookup returns CDR1 SQVTM and CDR2 ANQGSEA. DNA of the CDR3: TGCAGCGTTGCGGGACAGGGGAACTACAATGAGCAGTTCTTC. It codes for CSVAGQGNYNEQFF.

This clonotype showed up many times. The CDR3 coding sequence is TGCAGCGCGGGACAGGGGGACACCGGGGAGCTGTTTTTT. Residues: CSAGQGDTGELFF. The rearrangement uses TRBV29-1 and TRBJ2-2, with TRBD1 matching 11 bases. J gave up 3 bases and V 7 bases, and 1 base lay outside the gene matches. This CDR3 region has 13 residues. Germline loops: CDR1 SQVTM, CDR2 ANQGSEA.

This clonotype occurred many times. The genes are TRBV24-1 and TRBJ1-2, with a weak D call TRBD1 (5 bases). Germline CDR1 and CDR2: KGHDR and SFDVKD. The CDR3 is 12 residues long. The V and J ends lost 4 bases and 5 bases respectively, with 7 bases between them. CDR3 bases: TGTGCCACCAGTGAGGGGGTTTATGGCTACACCTTC. Translation: CATSEGVYGYTF.